The TCR beta chain under discussion was sequenced for a study of T-cell reconstitution after alpha-beta-depleted transplantation in children. This clonotype occurred a few times. Its antigen remains unknown. Findings and limits, study-wide: From surviving recipient T cells and thymic progenitors came the high day-60 TCRbeta diversity observed in some patients. It was newly produced T cells that mostly accounted for T-cell counts and diversity one year after transplant. It was reported that alpha-beta T cells came from several hundred expanded graft clones (about two months after transplant).

Unique molecular identifiers tagged the TCRbeta library. TCRdb processed the PCR reads anew with MiXCR; each CDR3 protein has one entry. The table has a few hundred thousand distinct CDR3 sequences, roughly 6.6% seen once. This TCR was sampled from a boy younger than 10 with acute lymphoblastic leukemia, due to receive a stem cell transplant. This specimen was PBMCs, taken before TCRalphabeta/CD19-depleted stem cell transplant.

The CDR3 protein is CASSLKYGDREKETQYF. The CDR3 nucleotides read TGTGCCAGCAGCTTAAAGTATGGGGACAGGGAAAAAGAGACCCAGTACTTC. The V call is TRBV7-9, the J call TRBJ2-5; 9 bases align to TRBD1. Germline V gene lookup returns CDR1 SEHNR and CDR2 FQNEAQ (reference sequence). This CDR3 has 17 amino acids. V trimming: 2 bases; J trimming: 3 bases; junction bases outside the gene matches: 10.